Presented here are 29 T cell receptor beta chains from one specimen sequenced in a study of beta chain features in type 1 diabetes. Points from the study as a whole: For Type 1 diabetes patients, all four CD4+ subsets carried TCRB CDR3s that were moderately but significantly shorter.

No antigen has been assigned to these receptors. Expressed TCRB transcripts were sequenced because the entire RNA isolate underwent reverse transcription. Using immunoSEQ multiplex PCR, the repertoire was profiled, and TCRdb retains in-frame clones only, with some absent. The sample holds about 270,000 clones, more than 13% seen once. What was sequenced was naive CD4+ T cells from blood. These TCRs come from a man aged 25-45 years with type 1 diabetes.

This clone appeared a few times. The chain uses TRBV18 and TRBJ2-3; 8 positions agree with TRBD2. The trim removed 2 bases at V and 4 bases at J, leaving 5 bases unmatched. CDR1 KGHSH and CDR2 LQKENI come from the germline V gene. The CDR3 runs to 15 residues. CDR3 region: CASSPRRREADTQYF. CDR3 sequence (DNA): TGTGCCAGCTCACCAAGGCGGCGGGAGGCAGATACGCAGTATTTT.

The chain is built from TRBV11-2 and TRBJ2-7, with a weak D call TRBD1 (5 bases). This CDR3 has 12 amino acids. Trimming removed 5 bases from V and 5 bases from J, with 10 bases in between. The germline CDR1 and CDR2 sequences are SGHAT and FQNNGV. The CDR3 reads CASSVTGDEQYF. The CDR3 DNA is TGTGCCAGCAGCGTTACAGGCGACGAGCAGTACTTC.

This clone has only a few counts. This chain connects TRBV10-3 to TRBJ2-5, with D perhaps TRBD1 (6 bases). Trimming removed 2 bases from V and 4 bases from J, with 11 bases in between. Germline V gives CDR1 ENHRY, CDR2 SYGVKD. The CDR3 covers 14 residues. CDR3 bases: TGTGCCATCAGTGAGGACCCCAGGGGAGAGACCCAGTACTTC. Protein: CAISEDPRGETQYF.

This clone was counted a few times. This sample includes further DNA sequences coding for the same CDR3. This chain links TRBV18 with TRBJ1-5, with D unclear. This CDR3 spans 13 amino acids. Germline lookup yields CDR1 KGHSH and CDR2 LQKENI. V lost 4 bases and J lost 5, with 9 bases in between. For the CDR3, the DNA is TGTGCCAGCTCACAAGGGAGGGATCAGCCCCAGCATTTT. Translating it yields CASSQGRDQPQHF.

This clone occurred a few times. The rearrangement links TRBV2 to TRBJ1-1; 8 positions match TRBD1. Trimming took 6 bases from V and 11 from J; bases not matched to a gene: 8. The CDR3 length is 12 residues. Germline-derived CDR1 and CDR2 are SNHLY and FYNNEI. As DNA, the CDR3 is TGTGCCAGCAGGGCCTCAGGGGGCTTGGCTTTCTTT. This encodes CASRASGGLAFF.

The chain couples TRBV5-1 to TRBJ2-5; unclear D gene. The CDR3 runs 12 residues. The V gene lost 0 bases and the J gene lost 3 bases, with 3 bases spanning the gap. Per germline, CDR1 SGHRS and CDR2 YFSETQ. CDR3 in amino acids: CASSLVEETQYF. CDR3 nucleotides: TGCGCCAGCAGCTTGGTAGAAGAGACCCAGTACTTC.

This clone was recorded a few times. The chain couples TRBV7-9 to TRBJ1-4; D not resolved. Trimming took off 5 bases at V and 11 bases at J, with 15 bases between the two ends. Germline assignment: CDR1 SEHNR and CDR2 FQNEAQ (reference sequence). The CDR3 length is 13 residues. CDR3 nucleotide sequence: TGTGCCAGCAGCCCTCGGAGTCCTGGGAAACTGTTTTTT. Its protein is CASSPRSPGKLFF.

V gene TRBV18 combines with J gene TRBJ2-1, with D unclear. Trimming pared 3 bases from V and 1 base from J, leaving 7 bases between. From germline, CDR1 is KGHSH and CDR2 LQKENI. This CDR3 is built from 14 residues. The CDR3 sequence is CASSPAVSYNEQFF. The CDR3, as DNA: TGTGCCAGCTCACCGGCAGTATCCTACAATGAGCAGTTCTTC.

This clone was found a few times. The CDR3 region has the DNA TGTGCCAGTAATAGAGGGTGGAACAATGAGCAGTTCTTC. It encodes CASNRGWNNEQFF. This rearrangement joins TRBV19 to TRBJ2-1, with a possible D match to TRBD2 (5 bases). The V gene's germline CDR1 is LNHDA and CDR2 SQIVND (reference sequence). The CDR3 consists of 13 residues. Trimming took off 7 bases at V and 5 bases at J, with 12 bases between the two ends.

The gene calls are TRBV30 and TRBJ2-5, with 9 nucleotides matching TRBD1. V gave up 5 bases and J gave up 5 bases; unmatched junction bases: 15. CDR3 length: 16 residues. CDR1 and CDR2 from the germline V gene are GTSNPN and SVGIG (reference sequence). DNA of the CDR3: TGTGCCTGGGGGGGAGGAGGGGACAGGGCAAGGGAGACCCAGTACTTC. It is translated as CAWGGGGDRARETQYF.

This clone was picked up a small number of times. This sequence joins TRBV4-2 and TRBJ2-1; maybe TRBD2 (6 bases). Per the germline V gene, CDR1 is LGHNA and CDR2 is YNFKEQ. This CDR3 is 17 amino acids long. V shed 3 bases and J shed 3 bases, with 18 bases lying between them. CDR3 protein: CASSHNPSGLGYNEQFF. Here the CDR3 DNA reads TGTGCCAGCAGCCATAACCCCAGCGGGTTAGGCTACAATGAGCAGTTCTTC.

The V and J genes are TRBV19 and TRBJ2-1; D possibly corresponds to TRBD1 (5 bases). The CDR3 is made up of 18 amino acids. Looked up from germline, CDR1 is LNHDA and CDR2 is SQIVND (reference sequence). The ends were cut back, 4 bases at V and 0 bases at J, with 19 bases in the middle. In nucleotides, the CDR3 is TGTGCCAGTAGTACGCCCCTAGGGGCGGCAAGCTCCTACAATGAGCAGTTCTTC. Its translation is CASSTPLGAASSYNEQFF.

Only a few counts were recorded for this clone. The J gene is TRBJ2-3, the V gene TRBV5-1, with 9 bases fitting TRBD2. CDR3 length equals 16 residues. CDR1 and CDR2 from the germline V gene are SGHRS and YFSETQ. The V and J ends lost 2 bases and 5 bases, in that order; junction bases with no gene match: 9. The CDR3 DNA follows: TGCGCCAGCAGCTTATCGACTAGCGGAGGACGAGATACGCAGTATTTT. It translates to CASSLSTSGGRDTQYF.

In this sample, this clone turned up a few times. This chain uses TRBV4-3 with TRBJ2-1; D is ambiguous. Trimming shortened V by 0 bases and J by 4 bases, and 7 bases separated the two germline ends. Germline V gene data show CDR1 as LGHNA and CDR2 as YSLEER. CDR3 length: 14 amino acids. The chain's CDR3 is CASSQDGTYNEQFF. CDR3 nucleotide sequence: TGCGCCAGCAGCCAAGATGGTACTTACAATGAGCAGTTCTTC.

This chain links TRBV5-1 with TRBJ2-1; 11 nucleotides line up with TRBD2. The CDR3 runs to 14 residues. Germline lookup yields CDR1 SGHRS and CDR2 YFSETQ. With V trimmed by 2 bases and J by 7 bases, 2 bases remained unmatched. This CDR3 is CASSFSGRANEQFF. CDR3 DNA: TGCGCCAGCAGCTTTAGCGGGAGGGCGAATGAGCAGTTCTTC.

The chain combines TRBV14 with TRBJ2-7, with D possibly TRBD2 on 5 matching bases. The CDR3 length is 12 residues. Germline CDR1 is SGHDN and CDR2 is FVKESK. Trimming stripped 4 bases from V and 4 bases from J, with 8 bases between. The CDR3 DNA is TGTGCCAGCAGCCGGGGAGATTACGAGCAGTACTTC. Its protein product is CASSRGDYEQYF.

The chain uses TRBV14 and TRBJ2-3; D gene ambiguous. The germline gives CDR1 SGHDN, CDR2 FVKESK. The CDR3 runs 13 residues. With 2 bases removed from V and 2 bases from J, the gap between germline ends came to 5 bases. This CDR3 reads CASSQSHTDTQYF. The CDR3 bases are TGTGCCAGCAGCCAAAGCCACACAGATACGCAGTATTTT.

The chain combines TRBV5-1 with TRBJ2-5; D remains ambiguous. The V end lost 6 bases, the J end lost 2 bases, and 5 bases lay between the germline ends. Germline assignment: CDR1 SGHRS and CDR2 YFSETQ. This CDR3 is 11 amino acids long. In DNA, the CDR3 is TGCGCCAGCATCGAGCAAGAGACCCAGTACTTC. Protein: CASIEQETQYF.

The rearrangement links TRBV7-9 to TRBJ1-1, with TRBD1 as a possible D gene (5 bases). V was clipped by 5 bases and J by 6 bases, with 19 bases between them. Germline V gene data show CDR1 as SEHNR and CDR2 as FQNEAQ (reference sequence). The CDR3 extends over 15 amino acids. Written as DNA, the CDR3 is TGTGCCAGCAGCGTAGTCCCAGGGCTAAGGGCTGAAGCTTTCTTT. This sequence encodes CASSVVPGLRAEAFF.

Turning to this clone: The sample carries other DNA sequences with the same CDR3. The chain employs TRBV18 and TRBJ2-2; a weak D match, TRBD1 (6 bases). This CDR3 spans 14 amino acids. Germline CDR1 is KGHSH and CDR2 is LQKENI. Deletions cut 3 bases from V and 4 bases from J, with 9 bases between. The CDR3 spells CASSPDRSTGELFF. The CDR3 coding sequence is TGTGCCAGCTCACCGGACAGATCCACCGGGGAGCTGTTTTTT.

CDR3 DNA sequence: TGTGCCAGCAGCCGGACTAGCGGCCCAGATACGCAGTATTTT. Protein product: CASSRTSGPDTQYF. V usage is TRBV7-9 and J usage is TRBJ2-3; 10 bases line up with TRBD2. The trim removed 5 bases at V and 4 bases at J, leaving 3 bases unmatched. There are 14 residues in the CDR3. Germline V gives CDR1 SEHNR, CDR2 FQNEAQ (reference sequence).

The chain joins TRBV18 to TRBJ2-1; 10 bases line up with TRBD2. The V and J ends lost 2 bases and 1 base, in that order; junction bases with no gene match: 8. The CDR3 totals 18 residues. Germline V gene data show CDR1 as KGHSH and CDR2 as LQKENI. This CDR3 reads CASSPNLAGAGSYNEQFF. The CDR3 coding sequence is TGTGCCAGCTCACCAAACCTAGCGGGAGCTGGGTCCTACAATGAGCAGTTCTTC.

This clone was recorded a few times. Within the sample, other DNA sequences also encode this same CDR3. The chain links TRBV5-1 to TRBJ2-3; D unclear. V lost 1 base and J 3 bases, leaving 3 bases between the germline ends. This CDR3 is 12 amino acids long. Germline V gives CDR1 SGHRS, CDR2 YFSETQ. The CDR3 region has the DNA TGCGCCAGCAGCTTGCCGACAGATACGCAGTATTTT. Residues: CASSLPTDTQYF.

CDR3 amino acids: CASSVESGGREQYF. CDR3 nucleotide sequence: TGTGCCAGCAGCGTAGAGTCAGGGGGTCGCGAGCAGTACTTC. The chain is built from TRBV9 and TRBJ2-7; the match to TRBD1 covers 7 bases. V shed 0 bases and J 6 bases; nucleotides not matched to a gene: 6. The CDR3 spans 14 residues. Germline loops: CDR1 SGDLS, CDR2 YYNGEE.

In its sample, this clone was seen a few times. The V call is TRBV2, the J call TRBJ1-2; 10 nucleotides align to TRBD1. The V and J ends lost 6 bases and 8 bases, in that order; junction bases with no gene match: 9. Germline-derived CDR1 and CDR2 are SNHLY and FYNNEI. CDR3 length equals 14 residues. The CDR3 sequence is CASSAGTGAWGYTF. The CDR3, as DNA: TGTGCCAGCAGCGCCGGGACAGGGGCCTGGGGCTACACCTTC.

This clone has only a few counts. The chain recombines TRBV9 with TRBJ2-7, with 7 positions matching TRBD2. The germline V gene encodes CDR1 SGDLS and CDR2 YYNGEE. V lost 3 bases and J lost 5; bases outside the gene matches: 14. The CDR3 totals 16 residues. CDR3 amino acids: CASSALGGTSLHEQYF. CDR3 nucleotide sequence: TGTGCCAGCAGCGCCCTGGGGGGGACTTCACTCCACGAGCAGTACTTC. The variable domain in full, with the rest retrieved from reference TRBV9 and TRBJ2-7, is DSGVTQTPKHLITATGQRVTLRCSPRSGDLSVYWYQQSLDQGLQFLIQYYNGEERAKGNILERFSAQQFPDLHSELNLSSLELGDSALYFCASSALGGTSLHEQYFGPGTRLTVT.

The CDR3 coding sequence is TGTGCCAGCAGCTTACGGCCGGGAATGAACACTGAAGCTTTCTTT. Its translation: CASSLRPGMNTEAFF. The chain is built from TRBV7-3 and TRBJ1-1; the D is unclear. Deletions cut 2 bases from V and 0 bases from J, with 10 bases between. Germline lookup yields CDR1 SGHTA and CDR2 FQGTGA. This CDR3 is 15 amino acids long.

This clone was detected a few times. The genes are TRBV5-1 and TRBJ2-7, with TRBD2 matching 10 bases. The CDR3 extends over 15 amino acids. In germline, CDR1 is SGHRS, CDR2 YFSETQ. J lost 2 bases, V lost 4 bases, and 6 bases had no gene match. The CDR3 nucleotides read TGCGCCAGCAGCGTGGGACTAGCGTCGACCTACGAGCAGTACTTC. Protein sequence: CASSVGLASTYEQYF.

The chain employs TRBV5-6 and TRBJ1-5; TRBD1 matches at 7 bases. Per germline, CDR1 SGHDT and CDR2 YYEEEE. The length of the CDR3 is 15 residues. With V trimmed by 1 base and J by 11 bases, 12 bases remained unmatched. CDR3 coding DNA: TGTGCCAGCAGCTTGCATCTACAGGGGAGAGTATCCCAGCATTTT. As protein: CASSLHLQGRVSQHF. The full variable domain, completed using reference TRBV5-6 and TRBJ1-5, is DAGVTQSPTHLIKTRGQQVTLRCSPKSGHDTVSWYQQALGQGPQFIFQYYEEEERQRGNFPDRFSGHQFPNYSSELNVNALLLGDSALYLCASSLHLQGRVSQHFGDGTRLSIL.